This is a list of T cell receptor beta chains from one sample in a study of Graves' ophthalmopathy and Graves' hyperthyroidism. TCRdb re-analysed the multiplex PCR reads in MiXCR, keeping a single row per CDR3 protein. This table holds around 400,000 distinct CDR3 sequences, approximately 20% found once. The source material was peripheral blood. These TCRs come from a woman under 30 with Graves' ophthalmopathy. CDR3s include the opening cysteine and the closing phenylalanine or tryptophan. Fields, in order: V gene, clone size, D gene, J gene, CDR3 DNA, CDR3 protein. D genes are given only for firm matches. Rows give clone size only sometimes, using once, few, many, or a class for an expanded clone.

V: TRBV6-1; size: many; D: TRBD2; J: TRBJ2-5; DNA: TGTGCCAGCAGACGAGCGGGAGGGCCTTTTGAGACCCAGTACTTC; CDR3: CASRRAGGPFETQYF
V: TRBV12-3/TRBV12-4; size: .; D: TRBD2; J: TRBJ2-1; DNA: TGTGCCAGCAGTCTAGCGGGAGGGCCTAGGGAGCAGTTCTTC; CDR3: CASSLAGGPREQFF
V: TRBV7-2; size: many; D: .; J: TRBJ1-2; DNA: TGTGCCAGCAGCCCACTCTATGGCTACACCTTC; CDR3: CASSPLYGYTF
V: TRBV12-3/TRBV12-4; size: many; D: .; J: TRBJ1-1; DNA: TGTGCCAGCAGCCCGTCGGGGGTCCTGAACACTGAAGCTTTCTTT; CDR3: CASSPSGVLNTEAFF
V: TRBV3-1; size: few; D: TRBD1; J: TRBJ1-5; DNA: TGTGCCAGCAGCCAAGGTGGTCAGGGGGGAGCCCAGCATTTT; CDR3: CASSQGGQGGAQHF
V: TRBV6-5; size: many; D: .; J: TRBJ2-5; DNA: TGTGCCAGCAGTTACTCGCGATTCGAGACCCAGTACTTC; CDR3: CASSYSRFETQYF
V: TRBV6-5; size: many; D: TRBD1; J: TRBJ1-5; DNA: TGTGCCAGCAGAGGACAGGAGGGGGATAGCAATCAGCCCCAGCATTTT; CDR3: CASRGQEGDSNQPQHF
V: TRBV5-1; size: many; D: TRBD1; J: TRBJ1-2; DNA: TGCGCCAGCAGCGACCGGGTTGGACAGGGTAGGAGTTATGGCTACACCTTC; CDR3: CASSDRVGQGRSYGYTF
V: TRBV7-3; size: many; D: TRBD2; J: TRBJ2-7; DNA: TGTGCCAGCAGCTTAAACCCCACGGGGGGGGCGGGGATGGACTACGAGCAGTACTTC; CDR3: CASSLNPTGGAGMDYEQYF
V: TRBV15; size: many; D: .; J: TRBJ1-6; DNA: TGTGCCACCAGCAGGCTCGGCTCTTCACCCCTCCGCTTT; CDR3: CATSRLGSSPLRF
V: TRBV20-1; size: many; D: .; J: TRBJ2-7; DNA: TGCAGTGCTAGAGATCCCTCGACTCTCGGATACGAGCAGTACTTC; CDR3: CSARDPSTLGYEQYF
V: TRBV28; size: many; D: TRBD1; J: TRBJ2-7; DNA: TGTGCCAGCAGCCGAATGGGGACAGACTCCTACGAGCAGTACTTC; CDR3: CASSRMGTDSYEQYF
V: TRBV4-3; size: many; D: .; J: TRBJ1-5; DNA: TGCGCCAGCAGCCAAGATATACGGGGGAGACATCAGCCCCAGCATTTT; CDR3: CASSQDIRGRHQPQHF
V: TRBV28; size: many; D: TRBD1; J: TRBJ1-1; DNA: TGTGCCAGCAGTGCCCCCAGGGGGGGGGGCGGCGCTGAAGCTTTCTTT; CDR3: CASSAPRGGGGAEAFF
V: TRBV5-6; size: many; D: .; J: TRBJ1-1; DNA: TGTGCCAGCACCATACCGAGGGGACAAGACCGAACCTCTGAAGCTTTCTTT; CDR3: CASTIPRGQDRTSEAFF
V: TRBV30; size: many; D: TRBD1; J: TRBJ2-7; DNA: TGTGCCTGGAGTGGGTTCGGGACAGGGTCCTACGAGCAGTACTTC; CDR3: CAWSGFGTGSYEQYF
V: TRBV5-1; size: many; D: .; J: TRBJ2-7; DNA: TGCGCCAGCAGCTTGAGCGGACAGAGCTACTACGAGCAGTACTTC; CDR3: CASSLSGQSYYEQYF
V: TRBV6-5; size: many; D: .; J: TRBJ1-2; DNA: TGTGCCAGCAGTTACGAGGGGCGCGACTATGGCTACACCTTC; CDR3: CASSYEGRDYGYTF
V: TRBV19; size: many; D: .; J: TRBJ2-3; DNA: TGTGCCAGTAGTGCCCAGGGGACGGGCACAGATACGCAGTATTTT; CDR3: CASSAQGTGTDTQYF
V: TRBV6-2/TRBV6-3; size: .; D: .; J: TRBJ1-5; DNA: TGTGCCAGCGATATGGTGGGGTCAGGGGCGAGTATAAGCAATCAGCCCCAGCATTTT; CDR3: CASDMVGSGASISNQPQHF
V: TRBV7-2; size: many; D: TRBD2; J: TRBJ2-7; DNA: TGTGCCAGCAGCTTAGCGTGGACTAGCGGGGGGCCCTCCTACGAGCAGTACTTC; CDR3: CASSLAWTSGGPSYEQYF
V: TRBV29-1; size: many; D: TRBD2; J: TRBJ2-5; DNA: TGCAGCGTTGTATCTTCTAGCGGGAGGGCCATTAGAGAGACCCAGTACTTC; CDR3: CSVVSSSGRAIRETQYF
V: TRBV12-3/TRBV12-4; size: once; D: .; J: TRBJ2-7; DNA: TGTGCCAGCAGTTTAAGAGGGGACGAGCAGCACTTC; CDR3: CASSLRGDEQHF
V: TRBV28; size: many; D: .; J: TRBJ1-5; DNA: TGTGCCAGCAGATCTACAATGGACGGTAGCAATCAGCCCCAGCATTTT; CDR3: CASRSTMDGSNQPQHF
V: TRBV4-1; size: many; D: .; J: TRBJ1-1; DNA: TGCGCCAGCAGCCAAGATGCCGGGTTTGAAGCTTTCTTT; CDR3: CASSQDAGFEAFF
V: TRBV6-2/TRBV6-3; size: many; D: .; J: TRBJ1-1; DNA: TGTGCCAGCAGTCCTATGGGGTGGGCTGAAGCTTTCTTT; CDR3: CASSPMGWAEAFF